This section outlines one T cell receptor (beta chain) sequence together with its context. This table comes from immunoSEQ multiplex PCR, and its TCRdb copy is limited to in-frame clones, with some not included. Counted here are 130,000 to 150,000 clones, 84% occurring once; the ten biggest clones make up approximately 5%. The sample originates from a study of blood T cell repertoires in COVID-19. At the level of the study: COVID-19 samples from acute and convalescent phases originated in the United States, Italy and Spain.

This CDR3 contains 16 residues. The V gene's germline CDR1 is SGHRS and CDR2 YFSETQ. Losses at the gene ends were 4 bases for V and 10 bases for J; bases not matched to a gene: 15. This rearrangement joins TRBV5-1 to TRBJ2-1; TRBD2 aligns across 9 bases. The sequence was collected from a human donor in a cohort sampled during active COVID-19. Sequenced sample: peripheral blood. Written as DNA, the CDR3 is TGCGCCAGCAGCCCGGGGGGGCTAGCGGGATCGCGGGAGCAGTTCTTC. It translates to CASSPGGLAGSREQFF.